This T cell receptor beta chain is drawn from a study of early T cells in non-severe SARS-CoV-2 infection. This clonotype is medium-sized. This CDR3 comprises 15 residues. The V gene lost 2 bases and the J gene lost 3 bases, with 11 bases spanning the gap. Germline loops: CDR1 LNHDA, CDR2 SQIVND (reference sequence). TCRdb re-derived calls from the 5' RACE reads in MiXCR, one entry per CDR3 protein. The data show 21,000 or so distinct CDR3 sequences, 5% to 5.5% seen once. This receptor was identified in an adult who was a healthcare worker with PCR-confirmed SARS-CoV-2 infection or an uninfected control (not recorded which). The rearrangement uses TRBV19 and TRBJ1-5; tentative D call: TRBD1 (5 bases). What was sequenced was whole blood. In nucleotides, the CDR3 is TGTGCCAGTAGTATACCGGGGGGGGTCAATCAGCCCCAGCATTTT. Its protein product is CASSIPGGVNQPQHF.